This entry features one T cell receptor (beta chain) sequence. V was clipped by 3 bases and J by 5 bases; unmatched bases: 1. CDR3 size: 13 residues. Germline CDR1 KGHSH, CDR2 LQKENI. Some clones are missing from TCRdb's copy, which holds only in-frame ones; the method was immunoSEQ multiplex PCR. Among 130,000 to 150,000 clones, around 92% were seen once, and the ten largest hold approximately 2.9%. This record belongs to a study of control samples from healthy donors and cancer patients. The source material was blood. The clonotype originates from a man aged 30-40 years in good health. The rearrangement links TRBV18 to TRBJ2-1, with 7 bases that match TRBD2. For the CDR3, the DNA is TGTGCCAGCTCACCTACTAGCGACAATGAGCAGTTCTTC. Amino acid sequence: CASSPTSDNEQFF.